These 5 T cell receptor beta chains came from one sample sequenced in a study of T cell clonality in common variable immunodeficiency. Study results and limitations: In common variable immunodeficiency, TCR beta chains reportedly carried fewer deletions and N-nucleotide insertions.

These receptors have no known antigen. The repertoire was sequenced with immunoSEQ multiplex PCR; TCRdb's copy has only in-frame clones and lacks some. Altogether about 26,000 clones were found in the sample, and no singletons occur. Sequencing used peripheral blood mononuclear cells. The receptors here all came from a human donor with common variable immunodeficiency.

This clone was seen ten or more times. From the germline J gene comes the end of the CDR3, since the read stops 3 residues before it. The genes are TRBV19 and TRBJ1-6; 9 bases line up with TRBD1. The CDR3 spans 14 residues. Trimming took 5 bases from V and 8 from J; bases not matched to a gene: 4. In germline, CDR1 is LNHDA, CDR2 SQIVND (reference sequence). Partial CDR3 DNA: TGTGCCAGTAGTCTACAGGGGGCTGATTCACCC. This codes for CASSLQGADSP. The full CDR3 protein is CASSLQGADSPLHF.

This clone showed up many times. From the germline J gene comes the end of the CDR3, since the read stops 3 residues before it. The V and J genes are TRBV7-2 and TRBJ1-2; no definite D call. The CDR3 has 13 residues. Germline V lookup: CDR1 SGHTA, CDR2 FQGNSA. The ends were cut back, 1 base at V and 7 bases at J, with 10 bases in the middle. The CDR3 here is CASSLEPAIGYTF. The covered CDR3 bases are TGTGCCAGCAGCTTAGAACCCGCGATTGGC.

This clone was recorded many times. The read terminates 3 residues ahead of where the CDR3 ends, so the germline J gene completes it. V is TRBV4-1 and J is TRBJ2-6; D gene unclear. V lost 1 base and J 0 bases, leaving 4 bases between the germline ends. Germline V gene data show CDR1 as MGHRA and CDR2 as YSYEKL. This CDR3 has 15 amino acids. The part of the CDR3 DNA that was read is TGCGCCAGCAGCCAAGCTCCCTCTGGGGCCAACGTC. Its protein is CASSQAPSGANV. The entire CDR3 reads CASSQAPSGANVLTF.

This clone is termed medium-sized (0.01 to 0.1%). The CDR3 end lies 3 residues beyond the end of the read and is filled in from the germline J gene. J is TRBJ1-1 and V is TRBV4-2, with D perhaps TRBD1 (6 bases). CDR1 is LGHNA, CDR2 YNFKEQ, per germline. The CDR3 sequence is 21 residues long. V lost 4 bases and J 0 bases, leaving 30 bases between the germline ends. The CDR3 reads CASSRRPQTGFTSSMNTEAFF. CDR3 DNA (partial): TGTGCCAGCAGCCGTCGACCCCAGACAGGTTTTACATCTTCCATGAACACTGAA.

This clone has ten or more counts. The CDR3 sequence is CASSRTGLTGNTIYF. The part of the CDR3 DNA that was read is TGCGCCAGCAGCCGGACAGGGCTAACTGGAAACACC. This chain joins TRBV5-1 and TRBJ1-3; 8 bases match TRBD1. Sequencing ends 3 residues short of the CDR3 end; the germline J gene provides the rest. Germline values: CDR1 SGHRS, CDR2 YFSETQ. The CDR3 is 15 residues long. V shed 4 bases, J shed 2 bases, and the junction held 5 bases outside the gene matches.